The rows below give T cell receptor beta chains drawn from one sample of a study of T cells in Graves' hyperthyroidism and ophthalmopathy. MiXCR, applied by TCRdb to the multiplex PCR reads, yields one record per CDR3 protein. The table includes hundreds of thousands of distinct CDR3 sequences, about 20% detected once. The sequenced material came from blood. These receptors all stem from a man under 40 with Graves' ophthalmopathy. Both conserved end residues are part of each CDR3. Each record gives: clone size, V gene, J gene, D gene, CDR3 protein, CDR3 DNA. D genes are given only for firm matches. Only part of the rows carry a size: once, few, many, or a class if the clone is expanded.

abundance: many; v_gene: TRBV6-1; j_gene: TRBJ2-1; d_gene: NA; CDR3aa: CASSSPGTPNNEQFF; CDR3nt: TGTGCCAGCAGTTCCCCCGGGACGCCAAACAATGAGCAGTTCTTC
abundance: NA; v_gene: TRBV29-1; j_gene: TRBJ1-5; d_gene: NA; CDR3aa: CSVGQPGQPQHF; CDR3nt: TGCAGCGTTGGACAGCCCGGTCAGCCCCAGCATTTT
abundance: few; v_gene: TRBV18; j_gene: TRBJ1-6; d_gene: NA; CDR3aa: CASSPRGTENSPLHF; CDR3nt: TGTGCCAGCTCACCTAGGGGGACGGAGAATTCACCCCTCCACTTT
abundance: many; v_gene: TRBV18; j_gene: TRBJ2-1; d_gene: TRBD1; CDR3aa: CASSLKTDRGNEQFF; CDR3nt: TGTGCCAGCTCACTGAAAACGGACAGGGGGAATGAGCAGTTCTTC
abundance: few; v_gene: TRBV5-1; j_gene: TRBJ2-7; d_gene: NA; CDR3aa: CASSPRGTSLALAIYEQYF; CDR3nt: TGCGCCAGCAGCCCCCGGGGGACTTCCCTAGCGCTTGCCATCTACGAGCAGTACTTC
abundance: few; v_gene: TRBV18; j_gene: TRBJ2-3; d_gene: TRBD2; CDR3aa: CASSPRTRGDTQYF; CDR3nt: TGTGCCAGCTCACCAAGGACTAGAGGAGATACGCAGTATTTT
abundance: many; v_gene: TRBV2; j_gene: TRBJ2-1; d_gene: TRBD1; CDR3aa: CASSKGQVGEQFF; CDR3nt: TGTGCCAGCAGCAAAGGACAGGTAGGCGAGCAGTTCTTC
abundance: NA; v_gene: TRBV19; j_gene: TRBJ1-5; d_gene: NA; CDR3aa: CASSGPAAIRNQPQHF; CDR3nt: TGTGCCAGTAGTGGCCCGGCGGCTATTAGGAATCAGCCCCAGCATTTT
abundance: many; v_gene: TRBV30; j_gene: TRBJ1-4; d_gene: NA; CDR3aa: CAWRHGQRTNEKLFF; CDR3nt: TGTGCCTGGAGGCACGGACAGCGAACTAATGAAAAACTGTTTTTT
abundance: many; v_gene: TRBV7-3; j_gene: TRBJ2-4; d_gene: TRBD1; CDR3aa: CASSPHSTGGGIQYF; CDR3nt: TGTGCCAGCAGCCCCCACTCGACAGGGGGCGGCATTCAGTACTTC
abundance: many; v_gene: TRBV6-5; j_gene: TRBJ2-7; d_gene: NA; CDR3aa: CASSYEQGVLAYEQYF; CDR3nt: TGTGCCAGCAGTTACGAACAGGGAGTTTTGGCCTACGAGCAGTACTTC
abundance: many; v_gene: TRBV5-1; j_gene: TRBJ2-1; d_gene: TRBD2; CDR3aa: CASKVTSGGSYNEQFF; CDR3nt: TGCGCCAGCAAAGTGACTAGCGGAGGCTCCTACAATGAGCAGTTCTTC
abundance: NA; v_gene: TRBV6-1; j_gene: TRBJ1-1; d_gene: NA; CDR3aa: CASRTTGLNTEAFF; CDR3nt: TGTGCCAGCAGAACGACAGGATTGAACACTGAAGCTTTCTTT
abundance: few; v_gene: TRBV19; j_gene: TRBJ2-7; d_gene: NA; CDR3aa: CASSISGLIDEQYF; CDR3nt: TGTGCCAGTAGTATCTCGGGGTTGATCGACGAGCAGTACTTC
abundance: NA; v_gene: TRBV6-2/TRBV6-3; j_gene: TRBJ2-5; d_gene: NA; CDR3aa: CASSYREGETQYF; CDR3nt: TGTGCCAGCAGTTATCGAGAGGGGGAGACCCAGTACTTC
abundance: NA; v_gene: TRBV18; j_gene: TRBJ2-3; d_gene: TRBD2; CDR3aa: CASSLQAGEAADTQYF; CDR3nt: TGTGCCAGCTCCCTCCAAGCGGGAGAGGCGGCAGATACGCAGTATTTT
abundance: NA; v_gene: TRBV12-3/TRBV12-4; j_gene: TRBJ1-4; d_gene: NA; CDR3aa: CASSPGAANEKLFF; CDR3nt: TGTGCCAGCAGCCCAGGGGCGGCTAATGAAAAACTGTTTTTT
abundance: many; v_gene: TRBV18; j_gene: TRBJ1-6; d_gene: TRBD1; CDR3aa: CASSPGTVNSPLHF; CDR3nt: TGTGCCAGCTCACCCGGGACAGTTAATTCACCCCTCCACTTT
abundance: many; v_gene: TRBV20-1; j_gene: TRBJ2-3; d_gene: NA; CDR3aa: CSARDHNGRADTQYF; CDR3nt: TGCAGTGCTAGAGATCATAACGGGAGAGCCGATACGCAGTATTTT
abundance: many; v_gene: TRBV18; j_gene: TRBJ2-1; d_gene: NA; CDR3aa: CASSPPALNEQFF; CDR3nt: TGTGCCAGCTCACCACCTGCCCTCAATGAGCAGTTCTTC
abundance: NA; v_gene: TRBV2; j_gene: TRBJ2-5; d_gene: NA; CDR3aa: CASSEEQIQYF; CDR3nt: TGTGCCAGCAGTGAAGAACAGATTCAGTACTTC
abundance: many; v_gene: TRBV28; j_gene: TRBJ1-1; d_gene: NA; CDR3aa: CASSRAGPTEAFF; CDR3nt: TGTGCCAGCAGCAGAGCGGGGCCCACTGAAGCTTTCTTT
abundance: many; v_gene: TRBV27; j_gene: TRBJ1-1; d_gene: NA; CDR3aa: CASSPAGRGTWTEAFF; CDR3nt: TGTGCCAGCAGTCCGGCGGGGCGGGGGACTTGGACTGAAGCTTTCTTT
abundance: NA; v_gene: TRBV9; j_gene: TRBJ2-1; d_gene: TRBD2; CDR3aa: CASSVDFGLAARNEQFF; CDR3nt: TGTGCCAGCAGCGTAGATTTTGGACTAGCGGCGAGAAATGAGCAGTTCTTC
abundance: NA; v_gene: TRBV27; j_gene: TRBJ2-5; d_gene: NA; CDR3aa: CASSPSRWTAGETQYF; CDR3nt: TGTGCCAGCAGTCCCTCTCGATGGACAGCCGGGGAGACCCAGTACTTC
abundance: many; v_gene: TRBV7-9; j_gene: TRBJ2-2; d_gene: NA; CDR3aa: CAAKLGANTGELFF; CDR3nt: TGTGCCGCCAAATTGGGGGCGAACACCGGGGAGCTGTTTTTT
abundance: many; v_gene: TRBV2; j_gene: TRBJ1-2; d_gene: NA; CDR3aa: CASSEVVGEVRYTF; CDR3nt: TGTGCCAGCAGTGAAGTCGTGGGGGAAGTCCGCTACACCTTC
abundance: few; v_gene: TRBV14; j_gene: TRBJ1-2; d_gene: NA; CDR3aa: CASSQEGAPVPYGYTF; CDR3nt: TGTGCCAGCAGCCAAGAGGGCGCCCCGGTTCCCTATGGCTACACCTTC
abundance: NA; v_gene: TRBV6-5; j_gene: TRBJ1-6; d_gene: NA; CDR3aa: CASSYGAFNSPLHF; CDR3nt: TGTGCCAGCAGTTACGGGGCCTTTAATTCACCCCTCCACTTT
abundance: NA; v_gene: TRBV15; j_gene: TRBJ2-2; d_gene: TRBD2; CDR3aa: CATSTPWRGTSGKDTGELFF; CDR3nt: TGTGCCACCAGCACACCCTGGCGAGGGACTAGCGGGAAAGATACCGGGGAGCTGTTTTTT
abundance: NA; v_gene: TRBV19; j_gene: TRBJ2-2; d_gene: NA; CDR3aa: CASSITWAAGELFF; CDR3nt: TGTGCCAGTAGTATCACGTGGGCGGCCGGGGAGCTGTTTTTT
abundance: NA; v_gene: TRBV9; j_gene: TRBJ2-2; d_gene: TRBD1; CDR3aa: CASSVYRGNTGELFF; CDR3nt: TGTGCCAGCAGCGTATACAGGGGAAACACCGGGGAGCTGTTTTTT
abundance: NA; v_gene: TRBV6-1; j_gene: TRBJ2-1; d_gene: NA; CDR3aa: CASTPSPQGMVNEQFF; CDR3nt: TGTGCCAGCACCCCCTCGCCCCAGGGCATGGTCAATGAGCAGTTCTTC
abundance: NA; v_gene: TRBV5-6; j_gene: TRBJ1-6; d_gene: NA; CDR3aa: CASSWGRRDSPLHF; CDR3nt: TGTGCCAGCAGCTGGGGACGCAGGGATTCACCCCTCCACTTT
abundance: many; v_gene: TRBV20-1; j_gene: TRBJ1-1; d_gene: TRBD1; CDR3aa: CSAAAVRGENTEAFF; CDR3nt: TGCAGTGCCGCAGCCGTCAGGGGGGAGAACACTGAAGCTTTCTTT
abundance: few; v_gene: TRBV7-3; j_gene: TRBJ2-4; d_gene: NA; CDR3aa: CASSLIGTSGIQYF; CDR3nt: TGTGCCAGCAGCTTAATCGGGACGTCAGGCATTCAGTACTTC
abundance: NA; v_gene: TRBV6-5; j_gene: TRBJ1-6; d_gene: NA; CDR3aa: CASSYSWGDNSPLHF; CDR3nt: TGTGCCAGCAGTTACTCATGGGGGGATAATTCACCCCTCCACTTT